This T cell receptor (beta chain) was found in a study of T cells after yellow fever vaccination. In the study overall: Where fractions had low cell numbers, libraries were prepared from them with the SMART-Seq v4 Ultra Low Input RNA kit.

One entry per CDR3 protein results from TCRdb running MiXCR on the 5' RACE reads. The data contain roughly 300,000 distinct CDR3 sequences, 7% to 10% of them seen just once; the ten biggest clones take up under 20%. This clonotype was counted only a few times. Its antigen is undetermined. The germline gives CDR1 LGHDT, CDR2 YNNKEL (reference sequence). The V and J ends lost 4 bases and 3 bases respectively, with 18 bases between them. CDR3 length: 17 amino acids. Regarding the study as a whole: The study re-detected most primary-vaccination clones after the booster (around 96% CD4, around 89% CD8).

The sequences come from PBMCs, collected roughly seven weeks after the first yellow fever vaccination. The sequence was collected from a man aged 18 to 29 who received the YFV17D yellow fever vaccine. The chain carries TRBV3-1 and TRBJ1-4; tentative D call: TRBD1 (6 bases). The CDR3 DNA reads as TGTGCCAGCAGCCCCCAGGGGACAAGTCGTGCTAATGAAAAACTGTTTTTT. Translating it yields CASSPQGTSRANEKLFF. Combining the CDR3 with reference TRBV3-1 and TRBJ1-4 gives the whole variable domain DTAVSQTPKYLVTQMGNDKSIKCEQNLGHDTMYWYKQDSKKFLKIMFSYNNKELIINETVPNRFSPKSPDKAHLNLHINSLELGDSAVYFCASSPQGTSRANEKLFFGSGTQLSVL.